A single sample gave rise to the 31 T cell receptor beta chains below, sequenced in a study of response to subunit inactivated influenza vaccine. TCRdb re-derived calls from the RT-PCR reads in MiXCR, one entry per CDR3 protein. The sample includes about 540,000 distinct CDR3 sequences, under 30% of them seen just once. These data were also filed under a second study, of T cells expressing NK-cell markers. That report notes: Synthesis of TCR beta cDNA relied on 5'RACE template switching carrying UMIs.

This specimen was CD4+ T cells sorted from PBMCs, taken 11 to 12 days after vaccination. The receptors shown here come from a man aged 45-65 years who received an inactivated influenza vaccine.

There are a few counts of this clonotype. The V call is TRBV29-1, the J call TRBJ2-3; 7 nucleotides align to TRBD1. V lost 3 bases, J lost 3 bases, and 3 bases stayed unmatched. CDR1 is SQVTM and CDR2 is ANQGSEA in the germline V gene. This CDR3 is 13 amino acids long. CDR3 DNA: TGCAGCGTTGAGGACAGGAGAACAGATACGCAGTATTTT. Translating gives CSVEDRRTDTQYF.

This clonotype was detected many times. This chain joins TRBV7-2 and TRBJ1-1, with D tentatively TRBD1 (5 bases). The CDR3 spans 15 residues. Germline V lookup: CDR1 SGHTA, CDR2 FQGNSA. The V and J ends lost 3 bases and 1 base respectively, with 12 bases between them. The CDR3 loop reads CASSLAGFSNTEAFF. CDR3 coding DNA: TGTGCCAGCAGCTTGGCAGGGTTTTCGAACACTGAAGCTTTCTTT. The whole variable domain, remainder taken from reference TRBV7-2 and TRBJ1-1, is GAGVSQSPSNKVTEKGKDVELRCDPISGHTALYWYRQSLGQGLEFLIYFQGNSAPDKSGLPSDRFSAERTGGSVSTLTIQRTQQEDSAVYLCASSLAGFSNTEAFFGQGTRLTVV.

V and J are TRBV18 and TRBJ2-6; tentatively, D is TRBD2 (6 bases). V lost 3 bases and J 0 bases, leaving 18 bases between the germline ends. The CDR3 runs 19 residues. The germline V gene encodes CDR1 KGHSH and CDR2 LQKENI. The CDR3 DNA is TGTGCCAGCTCACCGTGGGGACCACGGGGGAACTCTGGGGCCAACGTCCTGACTTTC. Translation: CASSPWGPRGNSGANVLTF.

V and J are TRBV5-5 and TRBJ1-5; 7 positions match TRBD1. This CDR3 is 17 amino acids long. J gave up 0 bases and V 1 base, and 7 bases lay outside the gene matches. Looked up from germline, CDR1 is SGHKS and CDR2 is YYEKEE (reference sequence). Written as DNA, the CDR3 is TGTGCCAGCAGCTTGAGGGGACAGATAAATAGCAATCAGCCCCAGCATTTT. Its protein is CASSLRGQINSNQPQHF.

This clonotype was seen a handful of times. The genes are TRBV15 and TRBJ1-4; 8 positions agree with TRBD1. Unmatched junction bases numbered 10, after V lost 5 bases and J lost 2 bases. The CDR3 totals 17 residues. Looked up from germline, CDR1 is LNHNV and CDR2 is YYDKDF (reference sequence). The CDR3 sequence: CATSPNPDRGTNEKLFF. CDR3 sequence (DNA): TGTGCCACCAGCCCAAATCCCGACAGGGGTACTAATGAAAAACTGTTTTTT.

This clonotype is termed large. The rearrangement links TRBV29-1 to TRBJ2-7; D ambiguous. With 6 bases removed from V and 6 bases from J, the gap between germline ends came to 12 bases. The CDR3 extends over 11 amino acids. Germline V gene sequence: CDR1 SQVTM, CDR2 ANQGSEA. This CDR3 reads CSVAEHREQYF. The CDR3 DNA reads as TGCAGCGTAGCAGAACACCGCGAGCAGTACTTC.

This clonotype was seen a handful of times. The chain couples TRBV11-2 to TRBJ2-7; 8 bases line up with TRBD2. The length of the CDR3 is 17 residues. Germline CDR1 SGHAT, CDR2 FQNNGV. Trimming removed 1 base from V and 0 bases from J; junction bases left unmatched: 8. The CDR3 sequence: CASSLVLAGTSSYEQYF. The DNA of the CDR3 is TGTGCCAGCAGCTTAGTTCTAGCGGGCACCTCCTCCTACGAGCAGTACTTC.

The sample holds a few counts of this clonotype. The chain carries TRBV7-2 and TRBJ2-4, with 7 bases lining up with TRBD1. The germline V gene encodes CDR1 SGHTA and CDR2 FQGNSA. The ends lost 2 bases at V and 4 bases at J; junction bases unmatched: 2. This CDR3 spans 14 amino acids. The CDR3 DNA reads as TGTGCCAGCAGCTTAACGGGACAGAAAAACATTCAGTACTTC. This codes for CASSLTGQKNIQYF.

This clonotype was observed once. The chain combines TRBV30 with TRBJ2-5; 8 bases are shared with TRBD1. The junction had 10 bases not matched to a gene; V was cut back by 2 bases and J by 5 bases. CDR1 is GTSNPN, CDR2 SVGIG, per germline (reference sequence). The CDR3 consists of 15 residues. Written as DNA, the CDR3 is TGTGCCTGGAGTATGAGGACAGGGAGTTTGGAGACCCAGTACTTC. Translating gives CAWSMRTGSLETQYF.

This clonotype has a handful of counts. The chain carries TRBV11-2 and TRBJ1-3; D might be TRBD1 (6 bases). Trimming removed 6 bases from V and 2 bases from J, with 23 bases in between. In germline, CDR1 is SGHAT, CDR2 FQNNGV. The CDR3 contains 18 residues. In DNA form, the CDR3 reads TGTGCCAGCAGTTATTCGGGGGCGGCCCCTAGTCCTGGAAACACCATATATTTT. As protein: CASSYSGAAPSPGNTIYF.

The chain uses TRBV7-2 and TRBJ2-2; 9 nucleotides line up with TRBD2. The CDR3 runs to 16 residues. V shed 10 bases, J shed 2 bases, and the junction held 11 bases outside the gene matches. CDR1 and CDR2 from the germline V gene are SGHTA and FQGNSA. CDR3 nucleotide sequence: TGTGCCATCCCGGGACTAGCATCCCTCAACACCGGGGAGCTGTTTTTT. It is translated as CAIPGLASLNTGELFF. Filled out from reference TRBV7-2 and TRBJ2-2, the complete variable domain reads GAGVSQSPSNKVTEKGKDVELRCDPISGHTALYWYRQSLGQGLEFLIYFQGNSAPDKSGLPSDRFSAERTGGSVSTLTIQRTQQEDSAVYLCAIPGLASLNTGELFFGEGSRLTVL.

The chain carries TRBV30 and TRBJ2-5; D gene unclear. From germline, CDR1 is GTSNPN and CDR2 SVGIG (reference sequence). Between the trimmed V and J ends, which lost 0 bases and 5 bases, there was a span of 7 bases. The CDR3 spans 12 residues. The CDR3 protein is CAWSVGRETQYF. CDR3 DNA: TGTGCCTGGAGTGTAGGTCGGGAGACCCAGTACTTC.

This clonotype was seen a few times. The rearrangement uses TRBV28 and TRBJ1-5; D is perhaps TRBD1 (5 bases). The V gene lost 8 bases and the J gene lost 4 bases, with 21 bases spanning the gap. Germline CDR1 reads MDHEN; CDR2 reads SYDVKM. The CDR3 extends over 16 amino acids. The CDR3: CASRDWTLEGNQPQHF. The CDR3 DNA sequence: TGTGCCAGCCGGGATTGGACTTTAGAGGGGAATCAGCCCCAGCATTTT.

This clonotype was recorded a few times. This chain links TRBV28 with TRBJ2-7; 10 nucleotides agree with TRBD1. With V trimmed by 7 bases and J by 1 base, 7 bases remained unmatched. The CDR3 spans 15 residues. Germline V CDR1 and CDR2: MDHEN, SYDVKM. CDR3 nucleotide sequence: TGTGCCAGCACCACGGGACAGGGGACGTCCTACGAGCAGTACTTC. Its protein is CASTTGQGTSYEQYF.

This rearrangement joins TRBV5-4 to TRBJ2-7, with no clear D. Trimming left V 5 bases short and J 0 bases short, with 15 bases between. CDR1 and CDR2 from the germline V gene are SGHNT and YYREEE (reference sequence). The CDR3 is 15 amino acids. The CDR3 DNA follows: TGTGCCAGCAGTACAAAGCGAGGCGGCTCCTACGAGCAGTACTTC. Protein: CASSTKRGGSYEQYF.

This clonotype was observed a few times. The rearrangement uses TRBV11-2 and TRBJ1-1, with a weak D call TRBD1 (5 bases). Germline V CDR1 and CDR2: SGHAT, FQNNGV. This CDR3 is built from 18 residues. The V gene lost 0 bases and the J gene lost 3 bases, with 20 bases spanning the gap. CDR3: CASSLEGVRAGLHTEAFF. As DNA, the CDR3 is TGTGCCAGCAGCTTAGAAGGGGTCCGGGCAGGACTCCACACTGAAGCTTTCTTT.

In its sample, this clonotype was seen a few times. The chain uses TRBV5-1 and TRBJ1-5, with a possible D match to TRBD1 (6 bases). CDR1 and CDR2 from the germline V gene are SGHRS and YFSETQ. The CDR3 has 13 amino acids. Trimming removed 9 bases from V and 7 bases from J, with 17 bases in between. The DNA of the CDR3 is TGCGCCAACACGGGACATCTGCGCCAGCCCCAGCATTTT. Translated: CANTGHLRQPQHF.

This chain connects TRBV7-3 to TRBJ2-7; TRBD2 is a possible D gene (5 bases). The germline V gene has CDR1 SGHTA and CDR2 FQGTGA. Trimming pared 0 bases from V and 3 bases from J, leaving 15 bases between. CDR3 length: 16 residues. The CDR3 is CASSLTRVTDGYEQYF. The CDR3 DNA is TGTGCCAGCAGCTTAACGAGGGTAACGGACGGCTACGAGCAGTACTTC.

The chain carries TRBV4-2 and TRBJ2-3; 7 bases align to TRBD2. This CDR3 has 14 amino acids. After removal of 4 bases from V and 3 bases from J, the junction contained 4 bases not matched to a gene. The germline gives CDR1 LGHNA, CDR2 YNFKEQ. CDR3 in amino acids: CASSRGGETDTQYF. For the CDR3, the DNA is TGTGCCAGCAGCCGGGGGGGGGAGACAGATACGCAGTATTTT.

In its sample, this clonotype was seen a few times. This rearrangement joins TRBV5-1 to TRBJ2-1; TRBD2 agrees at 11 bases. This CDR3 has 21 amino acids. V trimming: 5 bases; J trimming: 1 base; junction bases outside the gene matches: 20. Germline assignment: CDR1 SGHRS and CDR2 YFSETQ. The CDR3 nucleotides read TGCGCCAGCAGGGCTAGCGGGAGGTACCACCGGTTTACGGAATCCTACAATGAGCAGTTCTTC. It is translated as CASRASGRYHRFTESYNEQFF.

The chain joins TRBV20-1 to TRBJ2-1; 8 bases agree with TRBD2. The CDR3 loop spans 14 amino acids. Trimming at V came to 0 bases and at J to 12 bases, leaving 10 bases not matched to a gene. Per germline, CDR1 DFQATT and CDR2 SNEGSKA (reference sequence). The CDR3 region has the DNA TGCAGTGCTAGAGAAGGAGCGGGAGTTTTTCGGCAGTTCTTC. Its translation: CSAREGAGVFRQFF.

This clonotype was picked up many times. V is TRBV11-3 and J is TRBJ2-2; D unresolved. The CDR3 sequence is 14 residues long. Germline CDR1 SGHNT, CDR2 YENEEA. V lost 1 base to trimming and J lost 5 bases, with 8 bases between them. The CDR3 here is CASSLVAGTGELFF. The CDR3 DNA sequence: TGTGCCAGCAGCTTAGTGGCTGGAACCGGGGAGCTGTTTTTT.

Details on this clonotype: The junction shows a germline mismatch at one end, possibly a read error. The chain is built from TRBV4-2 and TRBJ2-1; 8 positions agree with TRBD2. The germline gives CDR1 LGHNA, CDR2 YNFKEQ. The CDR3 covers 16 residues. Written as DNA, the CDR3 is TGTGCCAGCAACCAAGTAAACGGGGGGGCCTACAATGAGCAGTTCTTC. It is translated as CASNQVNGGAYNEQFF.

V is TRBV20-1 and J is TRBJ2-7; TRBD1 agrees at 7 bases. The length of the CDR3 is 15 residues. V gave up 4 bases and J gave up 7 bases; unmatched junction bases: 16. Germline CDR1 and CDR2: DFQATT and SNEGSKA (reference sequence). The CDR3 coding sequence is TGCAGTGCTATTCCCGACAGGGTAGTTTCGAGGGAGCAGTACTTC. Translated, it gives CSAIPDRVVSREQYF.

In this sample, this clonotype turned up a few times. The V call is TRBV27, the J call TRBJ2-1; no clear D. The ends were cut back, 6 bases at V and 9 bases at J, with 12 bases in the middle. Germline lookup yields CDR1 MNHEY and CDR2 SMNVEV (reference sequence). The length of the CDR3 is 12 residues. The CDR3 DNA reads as TGTGCCAGCAGGCGGCTTATGGGTGAGCAGTTCTTC. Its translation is CASRRLMGEQFF.

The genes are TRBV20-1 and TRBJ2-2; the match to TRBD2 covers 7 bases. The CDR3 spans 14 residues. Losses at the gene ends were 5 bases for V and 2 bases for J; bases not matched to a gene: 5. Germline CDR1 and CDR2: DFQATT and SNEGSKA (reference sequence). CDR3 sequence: CSASLADNTGELFF. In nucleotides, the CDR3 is TGCAGTGCTTCTCTAGCGGATAACACCGGGGAGCTGTTTTTT.

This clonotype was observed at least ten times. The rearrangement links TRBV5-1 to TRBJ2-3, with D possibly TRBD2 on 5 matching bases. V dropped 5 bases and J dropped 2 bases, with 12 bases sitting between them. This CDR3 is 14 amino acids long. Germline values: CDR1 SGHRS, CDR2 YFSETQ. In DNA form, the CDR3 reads TGCGCCAGCAGAGACCCCGGGAACACAGATACGCAGTATTTT. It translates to CASRDPGNTDTQYF.

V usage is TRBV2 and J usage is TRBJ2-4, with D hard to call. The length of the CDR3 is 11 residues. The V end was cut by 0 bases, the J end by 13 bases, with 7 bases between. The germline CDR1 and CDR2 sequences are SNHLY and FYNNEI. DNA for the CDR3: TGTGCCAGCAGTGAAGCAGGCACACAGTACTTC. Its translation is CASSEAGTQYF.

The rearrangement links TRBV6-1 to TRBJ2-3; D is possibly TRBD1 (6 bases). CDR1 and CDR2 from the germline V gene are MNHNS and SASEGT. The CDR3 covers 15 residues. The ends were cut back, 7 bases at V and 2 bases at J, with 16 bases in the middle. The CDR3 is CASTLNGQSTDTQYF. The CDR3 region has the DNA TGTGCCAGCACCTTGAACGGACAGTCCACAGATACGCAGTATTTT.

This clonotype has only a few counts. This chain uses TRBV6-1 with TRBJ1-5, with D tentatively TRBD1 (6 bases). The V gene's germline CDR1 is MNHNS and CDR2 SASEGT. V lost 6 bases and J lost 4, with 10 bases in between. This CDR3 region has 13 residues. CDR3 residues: CASSNGQNQPQHF. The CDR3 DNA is TGTGCCAGCAGCAACGGACAGAATCAGCCCCAGCATTTT.

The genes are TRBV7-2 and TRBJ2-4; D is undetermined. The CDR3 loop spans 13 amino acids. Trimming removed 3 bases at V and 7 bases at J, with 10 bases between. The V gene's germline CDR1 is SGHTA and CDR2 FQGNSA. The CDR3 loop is CASSFNIINIQYF. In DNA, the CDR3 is TGTGCCAGCAGCTTTAATATCATTAACATTCAGTACTTC.